This TCR beta chain was retrieved from a study of vaccination effects on CD4 cells after COVID-19. Background on the study: It was a median of 72 days after the second dose that post-vaccine samples were obtained.

About this clone: Its antigen is not identified.

Antigen-specific CD4+ T cells expanded by the ViraFEST assay with viral peptide pools were then sequenced. CD4+ T cells were isolated after less than 13 days of culture. Everyone in the study got two shots of either the BNT162b2 or mRNA-1273 vaccine. Vaccine recipients had no previous SARS-CoV-2 infection; their nucleocapsid antibodies were negative. A density of about 2.2 million PBMC per well was used; these cells were cultured with 10 IU/ml IL-2 and around 10 ug/ml peptides. Study-wide points: Infection-derived and vaccine-derived clones contracted markedly late after vaccination.

Libraries were prepared by immunoSEQ multiplex PCR; TCRdb keeps only in-frame clonotypes and omits some of them. The data show 30,000 to 40,000 clones, approximately 75% seen once. The CDR3 is 14 amino acids. Germline-derived CDR1 and CDR2 are SEHNR and FQNEAQ (reference sequence). J was trimmed by 4 bases and V by 8 bases; bases with no gene match: 8. The sequence was collected from a human donor who received a COVID-19 vaccine. J is TRBJ2-3 and V is TRBV7-9; 8 bases agree with TRBD1. The input for sequencing was CD4+ T cells from PBMCs cultured with HCoV-229E spike peptides, taken after COVID-19 vaccination. The CDR3, as DNA: TGTGCCAGCCGACCCAGGGGGCCCGCAGATACGCAGTATTTT. Residues: CASRPRGPADTQYF.